This T cell receptor beta chain was identified in a study of T cells in localized non-small cell lung cancer. Data came from immunoSEQ multiplex PCR; TCRdb stores just in-frame clones and leaves some out. The profile covers around 29,000 clones, with roughly 78% appearing a single time and around a third taken by the ten largest. Study-level points and caveats: Among the tissues sampled, uninvolved adjacent lung had the highest T cell clonality, above tumor. Researchers found a median approximately 50 of the top 100 tumor clones in adjacent lung. Since sequencing was restricted to only one region of the tumor, intratumor heterogeneity remains a possibility. Prolonged overall survival went with higher T cell density in the blood.

Concerning this clone itself: Antigen unknown.

V was shortened by 7 bases and J by 0 bases, with 13 bases between the two germline ends. The CDR3 contains 14 residues. Germline assignment: CDR1 SGHRS and CDR2 YFSETQ. This sequence joins TRBV5-1 and TRBJ1-1; the D is unclear. The material sequenced was peripheral blood, taken before any cancer treatment. The clonotype was recovered from a male donor at least 60 years old with stage II squamous cell lung carcinoma. CDR3: CASGSTDLNTEAFF. CDR3 DNA sequence: TGCGCCAGCGGATCGACGGATTTGAACACTGAAGCTTTCTTT.